This T cell receptor beta chain is drawn from a study of spatial heterogeneity in lung cancer. Study information: In the raw reads, each unique TCR and UMI combination was present more than ten times on average. Study-wide results and limits: Estimation of coverage gave values of around 6.7% for alpha and more than 11% for beta chains in tumor T cells. Expanded intratumoral alpha and beta TCR counts tracked tumor mutation counts.

Time point described: sample taken at primary tumor resection. The sequenced material consisted of unsorted whole RNA from tumor, nontumor lung or frozen PBMC. Note on this clonotype: The antigen remains unidentified. A library prepared for alpha chains yielded this beta chain as an off-target read; its size is of little meaning.

Germline loops: CDR1 SGHTA, CDR2 FQGTGA. V gave up 5 bases and J gave up 3 bases, with 10 bases separating them. The CDR3 extends over 13 amino acids. A distinct unique molecular identifier was carried by each TCR cDNA molecule. TCRdb re-analysed the 5' RACE reads in MiXCR, keeping a single row per CDR3 protein. The data contain under 13,000 distinct CDR3 sequences, 7.9% of them singletons. This specimen was lung tumor tissue, taken at surgery. The receptor was isolated from a female donor with early-stage non-small cell lung cancer. V and J are TRBV7-3 and TRBJ1-1; no clear D gene. The CDR3 nucleotides read TGTGCCAGCAGCACGACCATCTACACTGAAGCTTTCTTT. As protein: CASSTTIYTEAFF.